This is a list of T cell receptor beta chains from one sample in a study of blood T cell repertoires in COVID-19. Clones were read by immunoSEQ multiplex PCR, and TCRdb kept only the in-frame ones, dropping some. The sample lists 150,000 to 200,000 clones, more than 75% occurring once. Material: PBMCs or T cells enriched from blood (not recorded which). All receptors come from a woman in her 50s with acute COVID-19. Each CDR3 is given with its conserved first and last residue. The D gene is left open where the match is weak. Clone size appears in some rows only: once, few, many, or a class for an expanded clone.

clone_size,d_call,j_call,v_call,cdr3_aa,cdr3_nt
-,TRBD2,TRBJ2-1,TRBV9,CASSPRTSGGDEQFF,TGTGCCAGCAGCCCCAGGACTAGCGGGGGCGATGAGCAGTTCTTC
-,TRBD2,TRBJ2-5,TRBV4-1,CASSLAAGGRETQYF,TGCGCCAGCAGCCTCGCCGCGGGGGGGCGAGAGACCCAGTACTTC
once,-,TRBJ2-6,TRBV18,CASSPLPGQSGANVLTF,TGTGCCAGCTCACCACTTCCAGGTCAGTCTGGGGCCAACGTCCTGACTTTC
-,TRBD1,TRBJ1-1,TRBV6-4,CASSLTGATEAFF,TGTGCCAGCAGTCTCACAGGGGCCACTGAAGCTTTCTTT
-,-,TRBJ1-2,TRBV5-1,CASTSEGLYGYTF,TGCGCCAGCACATCAGAGGGTCTCTATGGCTACACCTTC
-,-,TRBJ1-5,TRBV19,CASSILGDQPQHF,TGTGCCAGTAGTATTCTGGGAGATCAGCCCCAGCATTTT
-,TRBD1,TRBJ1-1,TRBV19,CASSSKGDRGPEAFF,TGTGCCAGTAGTTCTAAGGGGGACAGGGGCCCTGAAGCTTTCTTT
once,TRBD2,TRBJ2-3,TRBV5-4,CASRAGGLADTQYF,TGTGCCAGCAGGGCGGGGGGGCTCGCAGATACGCAGTATTTT
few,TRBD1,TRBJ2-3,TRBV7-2,CASSSSPGGQGRTDTQYF,TGTGCCAGCAGCTCCTCTCCAGGGGGACAGGGACGCACAGATACGCAGTATTTT
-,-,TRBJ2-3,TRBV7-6,CASSLAGASTDTQYF,TGTGCCAGCAGCTTAGCGGGGGCTAGCACAGATACGCAGTATTTT
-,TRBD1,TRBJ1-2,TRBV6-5,CASTGTGVNYGYTF,TGTGCCAGCACCGGGACAGGGGTTAACTATGGCTACACCTTC
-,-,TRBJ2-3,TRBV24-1,CATSDPRVSTDTQYF,TGTGCCACCAGTGACCCCAGGGTTAGCACAGATACGCAGTATTTT
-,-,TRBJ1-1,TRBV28,CASSLVRRGSTEAFF,TGTGCCAGCAGTTTGGTGCGTAGAGGGAGCACTGAAGCTTTCTTT
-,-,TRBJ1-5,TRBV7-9,CASSLEFGAYSNQPQHF,TGTGCCAGCAGCTTAGAGTTTGGAGCTTATAGCAATCAGCCCCAGCATTTT
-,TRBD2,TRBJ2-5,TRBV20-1,CSASAGLAGELSETQYF,TGCAGTGCTAGTGCCGGACTAGCGGGGGAATTGTCAGAGACCCAGTACTTC
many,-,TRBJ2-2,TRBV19,CASSSSSDTGELFF,TGTGCCAGTAGTTCCTCTAGCGACACCGGGGAGCTGTTTTTT
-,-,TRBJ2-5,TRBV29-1,CSVGEIQETQYF,TGCAGCGTTGGCGAGATCCAAGAGACCCAGTACTTC
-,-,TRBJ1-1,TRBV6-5,CASGGWLNTEAFF,TGTGCCAGCGGCGGGTGGTTAAACACTGAAGCTTTCTTT
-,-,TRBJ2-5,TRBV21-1,CASSKSGITGQVGGETQYF,TGTGCCAGCAGCAAATCCGGGATCACAGGTCAGGTAGGGGGTGAGACCCAGTACTTC
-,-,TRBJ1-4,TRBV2,CASVGPYGGEKLFF,TGTGCCAGCGTAGGGCCCTACGGGGGTGAAAAACTGTTTTTT
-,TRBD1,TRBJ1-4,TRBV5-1,CASSLYGQGIRAEANEKLFF,TGCGCCAGCAGCTTGTACGGACAGGGGATTCGCGCGGAGGCTAATGAAAAACTGTTTTTT
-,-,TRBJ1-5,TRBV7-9,CASSLSEASNQPQHF,TGTGCCAGCAGCTTATCGGAGGCTAGCAATCAGCCCCAGCATTTT
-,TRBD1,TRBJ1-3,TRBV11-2,CASSSVDRQGLSNTIYF,TGTGCCAGCAGCTCAGTGGACCGACAGGGCTTGTCGAACACCATATATTTT
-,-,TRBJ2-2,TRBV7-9,CASSLRDTLSGELFF,TGTGCCAGCAGCTTACGGGACACCCTCAGCGGGGAGCTGTTTTTT
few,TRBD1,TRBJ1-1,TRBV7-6,CASSSTGTGVDTEAFF,TGTGCCAGCAGCTCTACCGGGACAGGGGTCGACACTGAAGCTTTCTTT
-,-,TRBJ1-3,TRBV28,CASTPVPGNTIYF,TGTGCCAGTACACCAGTCCCTGGAAACACCATATATTTT
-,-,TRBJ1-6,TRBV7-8,CASSSVRTNSPLHF,TGTGCCAGCAGCTCGGTCCGAACCAATTCACCCCTCCACTTT
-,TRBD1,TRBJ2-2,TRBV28,CASSLSLDRGGGELFF,TGTGCCAGCAGTTTATCCCTGGACAGGGGTGGCGGGGAGCTGTTTTTT
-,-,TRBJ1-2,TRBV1,CTSSQDVRTLIYGYTF,TGCACCAGCAGCCAAGACGTTAGAACTTTAATCTATGGCTACACCTTC
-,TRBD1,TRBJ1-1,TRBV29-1,CSVERLTGGGTEAFF,TGCAGCGTTGAAAGACTAACAGGGGGTGGCACTGAAGCTTTCTTT
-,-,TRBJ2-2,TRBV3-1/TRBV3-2,CASSQLTGELFF,TGTGCCAGCAGCCAATTAACCGGGGAGCTGTTTTTT
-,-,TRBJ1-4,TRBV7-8,CASSSRPAGAIATNEKLFF,TGTGCCAGCAGCTCCCGACCCGCAGGGGCGATTGCAACTAATGAAAAACTGTTTTTT
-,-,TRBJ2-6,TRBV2,CASSLQGSGANVLTF,TGTGCCAGCAGTCTGCAGGGTTCCGGGGCCAACGTCCTGACTTTC
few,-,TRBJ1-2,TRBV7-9,CASSSSGGQAYTF,TGTGCCAGCAGCTCCTCCGGGGGGCAAGCCTACACCTTC
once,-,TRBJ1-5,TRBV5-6,CASSLEGFNQPQHF,TGTGCCAGCAGCCTTGAGGGTTTCAATCAGCCCCAGCATTTT
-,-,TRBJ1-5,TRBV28,CASAGRPRGSQHF,TGTGCCAGCGCAGGGAGGCCACGAGGATCCCAGCATTTT
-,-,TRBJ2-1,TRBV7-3,CASSLGQPQNEQFF,TGTGCCAGCAGCTTAGGGCAGCCTCAGAATGAGCAGTTCTTC
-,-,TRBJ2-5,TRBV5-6,CASSLGAEGYF,TGTGCCAGCAGCTTGGGGGCAGAAGGGTACTTC
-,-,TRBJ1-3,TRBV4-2,CASSPRGGGNTIYF,TGTGCCAGCAGCCCCAGGGGCGGTGGAAACACCATATATTTT
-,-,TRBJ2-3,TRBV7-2,CASSAASVGAGTDTQYF,TGTGCCAGCAGCGCGGCGTCGGTAGGGGCCGGGACAGATACGCAGTATTTT
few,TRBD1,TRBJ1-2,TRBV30,CAWWTRGLNYGYTF,TGTGCCTGGTGGACCAGGGGGCTCAACTATGGCTACACCTTC
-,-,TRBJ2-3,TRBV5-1,CASSLALGDTQYF,TGCGCCAGCAGCTTGGCTCTCGGGGATACGCAGTATTTT
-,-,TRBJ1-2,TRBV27,CASSLSFPPKRGGYTF,TGTGCCAGCAGTTTATCCTTTCCACCCAAACGGGGTGGCTACACCTTC
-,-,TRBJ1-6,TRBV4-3,CASSQDEAGASPLHF,TGCGCCAGCAGCCAAGATGAGGCAGGGGCTTCACCCCTCCACTTT
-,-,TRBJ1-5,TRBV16,CASGLQPQHF,TGTGCCAGCGGCCTACAGCCCCAGCATTTT
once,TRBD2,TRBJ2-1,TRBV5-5,CASSSTFLDGLASYNEQFF,TGTGCCAGCAGCTCGACGTTTTTAGATGGACTAGCTTCATACAATGAGCAGTTCTTC
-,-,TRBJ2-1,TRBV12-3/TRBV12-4,CASSLDPRVEQFF,TGTGCCAGCAGTTTAGATCCCAGGGTTGAGCAGTTCTTC
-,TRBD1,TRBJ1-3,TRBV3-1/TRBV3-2,CASSQAGQGWNTIYF,TGTGCCAGCAGCCAAGCGGGACAGGGATGGAACACCATATATTTT
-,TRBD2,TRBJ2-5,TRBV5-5,CASSRGLAGEETQYF,TGTGCCAGCAGCCGAGGACTAGCGGGGGAAGAGACCCAGTACTTC
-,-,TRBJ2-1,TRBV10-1,CASSESDKNEQFF,TGCGCCAGCAGTGAGTCTGACAAAAATGAGCAGTTCTTC